This section outlines one T cell receptor beta chain sequence together with its context. This clonotype came up a few times. No antigen is known for it. Qualities for individual bases were not recorded, and no much larger clone is one base off. CDR1 and CDR2 were assigned from the germline V gene as SNHLY and FYNNEI. V is pared back by 1 base and J by 5 bases, with 11 bases lying between the germline termini. The CDR3 has 14 amino acids, counting the end cysteine and phenylalanine. Just the 42-base CDR3 DNA is kept, in frame starting at base 1. The library was prepared using 5' RACE. The sequencing machine was an Illumina HiSeq 2000. Template switching introduced a universal primer binding site; the final cDNA contained a unique molecular identifier, enabling accurate counting of TCR cDNA molecules. Specific primers in the conserved constant-segment region were used to synthesize first-strand cDNA for TCR alpha and beta chains. To control for contamination, each cDNA library was double barcoded with a SMART-Mk sample barcode plus Illumina barcodes. Two successive PCR steps introduced TruSeq adapter sequences along with Illumina sample barcodes. The TCR alpha and beta cDNA libraries were sequenced on the Illumina HiSeq platform using custom primers. From the authors' description of their analysis: MiGEC processed the raw reads to extract unique molecular identifiers, while MiXCR was used to determine the CDR3 positions. For each individual, recombination models were inferred using an EM algorithm with the repgenHMM and IGoR tools. Shared clonotype analysis was performed with the tcR package in R, normalizing sharing by the product of cloneset sizes. Out-of-frame nonproductive sequences were analyzed to study raw recombination free of thymic and clonal selection effects. TCRdb reprocessing: public reads trimmed at Q25 with fastp, clones called with MiXCR, in-frame beta chains kept. Merged by CDR3 protein, the rows form single entries marked with the most common genes and DNA. These V and J calls are TCRdb output, not the study's own analysis. The sample table contains roughly 350,000 distinct CDR3 sequences; only one count was recorded for 9% to 15% of them. Of the sample, around 7.2% falls within the top ten clones.

The record originates from a study of identical twins listed by TCRdb under 2016. Regarding the study in general: The study deep-sequenced TCR alpha and beta repertoires from monozygotic twins, unrelated adults of various ages and cord blood to test whether fetal clonotypes persist. To rule out contamination, the twin experiments were replicated at different times with different library preparation protocols. What the study reported, not specific to this receptor: Compared with coincidental sharing between unrelated individuals, an excess of low generation-probability sequences was observed among out-of-frame TCR alpha sequences shared between twins. Recombination models systematically underestimated out-of-frame TCR alpha sharing in monozygotic twins but agreed with sharing between unrelated individuals. Abundant cord blood beta clonotypes carried fewer insertions; young adult naive repertoires showed a weaker similar trend, while memory repertoires showed none. Zero-insertion analyses could be partly confounded by invariant T cells such as MAIT and iNKT, although diverse VJ usage argued against such confounding for most clonotypes. A weaker excess of twin sharing was found in beta out-of-frame sequences because the signal-to-noise ratio was lowered by fewer shared sequences. Because the same donors could not be followed over many years, the conclusions relied on cross-sectional statistical analysis.

Every donor in the study was a healthy Caucasian. Three pairs of female monozygotic twins, all aged roughly 18 to 30 years, made up the twin cohort. CD4+ and CD8+ T cell populations were isolated with positive isolation kits from Invitrogen. These data were also filed under a second study, of yellow fever vaccine responses in identical twins. The second study reports: According to the authors, the vaccine-induced T cell response in identical twins seemed to be partly convergent and partly specific to each individual. In identical twins, the study followed T cell clones that responded to the vaccine with precision.

Sequenced: CD8+ T cells sorted from blood. The chain joins TRBV2 to TRBJ2-5, with an unclear D gene assignment. This sequence was found in a woman aged 18-29 years in good health. CDR3 region: CASSEGIGIETQYF. The DNA is as follows: TGTGCCAGCAGTGAAGGAATAGGGATTGAGACCCAGTACTTC. Extended through the reference TRBV2 and TRBJ2-5 proteins, this CDR3 yields the full variable domain: EPEVTQTPSHQVTQMGQEVILRCVPISNHLYFYWYRQILGQKVEFLVSFYNNEISEKSEIFDDQFSVERPDGSNFTLKIRSTKLEDSAMYFCASSEGIGIETQYFGPGTRLLVL.